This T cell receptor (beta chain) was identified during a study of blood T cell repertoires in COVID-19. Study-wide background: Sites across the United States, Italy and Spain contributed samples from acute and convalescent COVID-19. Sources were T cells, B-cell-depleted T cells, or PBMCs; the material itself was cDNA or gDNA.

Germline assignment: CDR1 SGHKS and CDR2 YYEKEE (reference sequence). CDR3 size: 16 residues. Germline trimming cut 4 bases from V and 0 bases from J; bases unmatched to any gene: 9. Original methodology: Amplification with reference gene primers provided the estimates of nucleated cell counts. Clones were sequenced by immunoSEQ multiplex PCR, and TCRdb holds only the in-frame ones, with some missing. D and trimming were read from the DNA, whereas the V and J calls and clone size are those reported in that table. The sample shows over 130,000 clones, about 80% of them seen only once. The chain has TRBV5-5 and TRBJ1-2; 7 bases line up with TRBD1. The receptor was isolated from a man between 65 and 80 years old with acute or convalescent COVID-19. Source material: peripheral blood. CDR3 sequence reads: CASSPTGTATNYGYTF. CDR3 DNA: TGTGCCAGCAGCCCCACCGGGACAGCGACTAACTATGGCTACACCTTC.